Listed here are 30 T cell receptor beta chains from one sample, sequenced in a study of shared clonotypes between healthy human individuals. The repertoire was sequenced with immunoSEQ multiplex PCR; TCRdb's copy has only in-frame clones and lacks some. The data hold about 610,000 clones, with 97% observed a single time. Sequencing input: naive CD4+ T cells sorted from blood. Subset specified: CD45RA+ positively selected. The receptor set was obtained from a woman in her twenties or thirties in good health.

The count of this clone is one. The chain combines TRBV27 with TRBJ1-2; D is ambiguous. Germline lookup yields CDR1 MNHEY and CDR2 SMNVEV (reference sequence). The CDR3 is made up of 13 amino acids. V lost 0 bases to trimming and J lost 8 bases, with 10 bases between them. CDR3 residues: CASSLSGIEGYTF. The CDR3 coding sequence is TGTGCCAGCAGTTTATCAGGTATTGAGGGCTACACCTTC.

Points on this clone: An end of the junction does not agree with germline; a read error may underlie this. The rearrangement joins TRBV29-1 to TRBJ2-4; the D is unclear. CDR3 length: 13 residues. The germline CDR1 and CDR2 sequences are SQVTM and ANQGSEA. This CDR3 is CSVEELAKNIQYF. The CDR3 DNA is TGCAGCGTCGAAGAGTTAGCCAAAAACATTCAGTACTTC. Drawing the rest from reference TRBV29-1 and TRBJ2-4, the complete variable domain is SAVISQKPSRDICQRGTSLTIQCQVDSQVTMMFWYRQQPGQSLTLIATANQGSEATYESGFVIDKFPISRPNLTFSTLTVSNMSPEDSSIYLCSVEELAKNIQYFGAGTRLSVL.

The chain couples TRBV5-1 to TRBJ2-5; 8 nucleotides align to TRBD1. The ends lost 6 bases at V and 5 bases at J; junction bases unmatched: 9. The CDR3 has 14 residues. In germline, CDR1 is SGHRS, CDR2 YFSETQ. The CDR3, as DNA: TGCGCCAGCACCGGACAGGGTCTGGGGGAGACCCAGTACTTC. Translated: CASTGQGLGETQYF. Variable domain in full (rest from reference TRBV5-1 and TRBJ2-5): KAGVTQTPRYLIKTRGQQVTLSCSPISGHRSVSWYQQTPGQGLQFLFEYFSETQRNKGNFPGRFSGRQFSNSRSEMNVSTLELGDSALYLCASTGQGLGETQYFGPGTRLLVL.

The gene calls are TRBV10-2 and TRBJ2-7, with D tentatively TRBD1 (5 bases). This CDR3 contains 14 residues. Germline V gene lookup returns CDR1 WSHSY and CDR2 SAAADI. The V and J ends lost 3 bases and 5 bases respectively, with 14 bases between them. The CDR3 DNA follows: TGCGCCAGCAGTGACGGGCAGGGAAGTCACGAGCAGTACTTC. Its translation is CASSDGQGSHEQYF.

This clone has only one observation. The V gene is TRBV2, the J gene TRBJ2-5; D unresolved. The CDR3 is 14 amino acids. Trimming removed 4 bases from V and 5 bases from J, with 14 bases in between. Germline values: CDR1 SNHLY, CDR2 FYNNEI. The CDR3 region is CASSGTTIRETQYF. CDR3 DNA sequence: TGTGCCAGCAGTGGAACTACCATTCGGGAGACCCAGTACTTC. Complete variable domain (other parts from reference TRBV2 and TRBJ2-5): EPEVTQTPSHQVTQMGQEVILRCVPISNHLYFYWYRQILGQKVEFLVSFYNNEISEKSEIFDDQFSVERPDGSNFTLKIRSTKLEDSAMYFCASSGTTIRETQYFGPGTRLLVL.

This chain uses TRBV28 with TRBJ2-5; D may be TRBD2 (5 bases). The germline V gene encodes CDR1 MDHEN and CDR2 SYDVKM. V gave up 6 bases and J gave up 11 bases, with 16 bases separating them. The CDR3 is 12 residues long. The CDR3 nucleotides are TGTGCCAGCAGCCCCGGGGTCTGGGAGCAGTACTTC. The encoded protein is CASSPGVWEQYF.

CDR3 region: CAISEQPTDGRTQYF. Written as DNA, the CDR3 is TGTGCCATCAGTGAGCAACCGACGGACGGGCGGACCCAGTACTTC. This chain connects TRBV10-3 to TRBJ2-5; D is unresolved. V was clipped by 2 bases and J by 7 bases, with 17 bases between them. Per germline, CDR1 ENHRY and CDR2 SYGVKD. CDR3 length: 15 amino acids.

This clone is a singleton in its sample. This chain uses TRBV18 with TRBJ2-2; D gene ambiguous. The CDR3 runs to 15 residues. Deletions cut 0 bases from V and 0 bases from J, with 5 bases between. From germline, CDR1 is KGHSH and CDR2 LQKENI. The CDR3 reads CASSPPNSNTGELFF. For the CDR3, the DNA is TGTGCCAGCTCACCACCCAACTCGAACACCGGGGAGCTGTTTTTT.

The chain links TRBV7-2 to TRBJ2-1; D gene ambiguous. Germline values: CDR1 SGHTA, CDR2 FQGNSA. The CDR3 length is 14 residues. The germline V and J ends were trimmed by 0 bases and 9 bases, with 12 bases remaining between them. The CDR3 reads CASSLAGPITEQFF. DNA of the CDR3: TGTGCCAGCAGCTTAGCGGGCCCTATCACTGAGCAGTTCTTC.

The V gene is TRBV18, the J gene TRBJ2-7; tentative D call: TRBD2 (6 bases). The germline gives CDR1 KGHSH, CDR2 LQKENI. CDR3 length: 16 residues. V dropped 2 bases and J dropped 6 bases, with 20 bases sitting between them. CDR3 residues: CASSPTGTLYVSEQYF. CDR3 DNA: TGTGCCAGCTCACCAACCGGGACTCTCTATGTCAGCGAGCAGTACTTC.

This rearrangement joins TRBV5-8 to TRBJ1-5; D not resolved. The CDR3 loop spans 15 amino acids. The germline V gene has CDR1 SGHTS and CDR2 YDEGEE. The germline V and J ends were trimmed by 0 bases and 0 bases, with 7 bases remaining between them. In nucleotides, the CDR3 is TGTGCCAGCAGCTTGGGCTATTATAGCAATCAGCCCCAGCATTTT. Encoded protein: CASSLGYYSNQPQHF.

This chain joins TRBV5-4 and TRBJ1-1, with 11 bases that match TRBD1. The CDR3 runs 16 residues. Germline CDR1 reads SGHNT; CDR2 reads YYREEE (reference sequence). V was clipped by 0 bases and J by 3 bases; unmatched bases: 4. The CDR3 bases are TGTGCCAGCAGCTTGGGATTGGGACAGGGGGACACTGAAGCTTTCTTT. Translation: CASSLGLGQGDTEAFF.

CDR3 bases: TGTGCCAGCAGCTCGGGACAGGTTCCCACTGAAGCTTTCTTT. Protein sequence: CASSSGQVPTEAFF. V and J are TRBV9 and TRBJ1-1, with 8 bases fitting TRBD1. This CDR3 is built from 14 residues. Germline V gene sequence: CDR1 SGDLS, CDR2 YYNGEE. V lost 4 bases to trimming and J lost 4 bases; unmatched junction nucleotides: 6.

The genes are TRBV28 and TRBJ1-6; TRBD1 matches at 10 bases. The germline CDR1 and CDR2 sequences are MDHEN and SYDVKM. Trimming took 4 bases from V and 9 from J; bases not matched to a gene: 9. The CDR3 sequence is 16 residues long. The DNA for the CDR3 is TGTGCCAGCAGTTGGACAGGGGGGGGAAACGGTTCACCCCTCCACTTT. It is translated as CASSWTGGGNGSPLHF.

The chain joins TRBV28 to TRBJ1-2; D gene uncertain. Trimming left V 2 bases short and J 8 bases short, with 9 bases between. This CDR3 has 12 amino acids. Germline V CDR1 and CDR2: MDHEN, SYDVKM. The CDR3 sequence is CASSLVQRGYTF. CDR3 nucleotides: TGTGCCAGCAGTTTAGTACAAAGGGGCTACACCTTC.

The V gene is TRBV7-2, the J gene TRBJ2-5, with 8 bases fitting TRBD2. The J call may be incorrect, as the DNA end agrees better with TRBJ2-7. Germline V gene sequence: CDR1 SGHTA, CDR2 FQGNSA. The CDR3 runs 15 residues. The CDR3 region has the DNA TGTGCCAGCAGCGAACGAAGCGGGAGCTCCTACGAGCAGTACTTC. It translates to CASSERSGSSYEQYF.

The chain couples TRBV28 to TRBJ2-3, with TRBD2 matching 13 bases. Germline CDR1 and CDR2: MDHEN and SYDVKM. V lost 8 bases, J lost 5 bases, and 7 bases stayed unmatched. CDR3 size: 15 residues. Written as DNA, the CDR3 is TGTGCCAGCGGCCGGACTAGCGGGAGAAGAGATACGCAGTATTTT. Protein product: CASGRTSGRRDTQYF. Full variable domain (remainder filled in from reference TRBV28 and TRBJ2-3): DVKVTQSSRYLVKRTGEKVFLECVQDMDHENMFWYRQDPGLGLRLIYFSYDVKMKEKGDIPEGYSVSREKKERFSLILESASTNQTSMYLCASGRTSGRRDTQYFGPGTRLTVL.

The chain links TRBV5-1 to TRBJ2-3; TRBD1 might be the D (5 bases). The CDR3 loop spans 14 amino acids. Per the germline V gene, CDR1 is SGHRS and CDR2 is YFSETQ. V shed 2 bases and J shed 0 bases, with 7 bases lying between them. CDR3 loop: CASSLGHSTDTQYF. In nucleotides, the CDR3 is TGCGCCAGCAGCTTAGGACATAGCACAGATACGCAGTATTTT.

The genes are TRBV11-2 and TRBJ2-7; 10 nucleotides line up with TRBD2. The CDR3 is 16 amino acids. Germline V gene data show CDR1 as SGHAT and CDR2 as FQNNGV. V lost 2 bases and J lost 4; bases outside the gene matches: 8. The CDR3 DNA sequence: TGTGCCAGCAGCTTAAGGCCTAGCGGGGGACTTTACGAGCAGTACTTC. It encodes CASSLRPSGGLYEQYF.

The chain employs TRBV6-1 and TRBJ2-3, with D unclear. Looked up from germline, CDR1 is MNHNS and CDR2 is SASEGT. Trimming removed 4 bases from V and 4 bases from J, with 18 bases in between. The CDR3 sequence is 16 residues long. CDR3 DNA sequence: TGTGCCAGCAGTGTCCCCAGGCAGGTAGGAGCAGATACGCAGTATTTT. This gives the protein CASSVPRQVGADTQYF.

The V and J genes are TRBV15 and TRBJ2-3; the D call may be TRBD1 or TRBD2 (5 bases each). Germline values: CDR1 LNHNV, CDR2 YYDKDF (reference sequence). Trimming stripped 0 bases from V and 2 bases from J, with 9 bases between. This CDR3 is built from 15 residues. The CDR3 is CATSRDRDVTDTQYF. Here the CDR3 DNA reads TGTGCCACCAGCAGAGACAGGGACGTCACAGATACGCAGTATTTT.

The V and J genes are TRBV19 and TRBJ1-2; TRBD1 matches 7 bases. V lost 11 bases to trimming and J lost 0 bases; unmatched junction nucleotides: 6. Germline V gene data show CDR1 as LNHDA and CDR2 as SQIVND (reference sequence). The CDR3 contains 13 residues. Written as DNA, the CDR3 is TGTGCCGGGAGACAGGGAACTAACTATGGCTACACCTTC. Amino acid sequence: CAGRQGTNYGYTF.

A single count supports this clone. The chain has TRBV10-3 and TRBJ1-1; D is ambiguous. The CDR3 sequence is 13 residues long. CDR1 and CDR2 from the germline V gene are ENHRY and SYGVKD. Trimming removed 2 bases from V and 1 base from J, with 5 bases in between. CDR3 sequence reads: CAISERGNTEAFF. The CDR3 nucleotides read TGTGCCATCAGTGAGCGGGGGAACACTGAAGCTTTCTTT.

The chain employs TRBV7-3 and TRBJ2-5; D gene uncertain. The CDR3 length is 13 residues. The germline V and J ends were trimmed by 5 bases and 1 base, with 8 bases remaining between them. The germline V gene has CDR1 SGHTA and CDR2 FQGTGA. The CDR3 region is CASSPGFQETQYF. The DNA of the CDR3 is TGTGCCAGCAGCCCCGGATTCCAAGAGACCCAGTACTTC. The variable domain in full, completed from reference TRBV7-3 and TRBJ2-5, reads GAGVSQTPSNKVTEKGKYVELRCDPISGHTALYWYRQSLGQGPEFLIYFQGTGAADDSGLPNDRFFAVRPEGSVSTLKIQRTERGDSAVYLCASSPGFQETQYFGPGTRLLVL.

This clone came up a few times. The chain recombines TRBV5-1 with TRBJ2-3; D is perhaps TRBD2 (5 bases). CDR3 length: 16 amino acids. The V gene's germline CDR1 is SGHRS and CDR2 YFSETQ. V lost 0 bases and J 0 bases, leaving 11 bases between the germline ends. In DNA form, the CDR3 reads TGCGCCAGCAGCTTGGTGCCGGGGTCTAGCACAGATACGCAGTATTTT. It codes for CASSLVPGSSTDTQYF.

The chain couples TRBV5-1 to TRBJ2-7; 9 bases match TRBD2. V was clipped by 5 bases and J by 3 bases; unmatched bases: 9. In germline, CDR1 is SGHRS, CDR2 YFSETQ. This CDR3 region has 15 residues. The CDR3 loop reads CASSDIAGVVYEQYF. The CDR3 nucleotides are TGCGCCAGCAGTGATATAGCGGGAGTGGTCTACGAGCAGTACTTC.

This clone came up once. This chain joins TRBV4-1 and TRBJ2-1; 11 nucleotides match TRBD2. Germline CDR1 and CDR2: MGHRA and YSYEKL. The CDR3 sequence is 17 residues long. V shed 1 base and J 1 base; nucleotides not matched to a gene: 3. The DNA of the CDR3 is TGCGCCAGCAGCCAAGGGTCTAGCGGGAGGTCCTACAATGAGCAGTTCTTC. Translation: CASSQGSSGRSYNEQFF.

The chain joins TRBV2 to TRBJ2-7, with D perhaps being TRBD1 or TRBD2 (6 bases each). Deletions cut 6 bases from V and 6 bases from J, with 12 bases between. Germline loops: CDR1 SNHLY, CDR2 FYNNEI. This CDR3 has 12 residues. The CDR3 DNA sequence: TGTGCCAGCAGCCTAGGGGGGTTCGAGCAGTACTTC. It translates to CASSLGGFEQYF.

The genes are TRBV6-5 and TRBJ2-7; either TRBD1 or TRBD2 may fit D (5 bases each). The germline V gene encodes CDR1 MNHEY and CDR2 SVGAGI. V lost 8 bases, J lost 0 bases, and 14 bases lay in between. CDR3 length equals 14 residues. This chain's CDR3 is CASGGGGYSYEQYF. The CDR3 nucleotides read TGTGCCAGCGGGGGTGGCGGATACTCCTACGAGCAGTACTTC.

The chain couples TRBV5-4 to TRBJ2-1, with no clear D. Trimming stripped 1 base from V and 0 bases from J, with 5 bases between. Looked up from germline, CDR1 is SGHNT and CDR2 is YYREEE (reference sequence). The CDR3 is 14 amino acids. CDR3 amino acids: CASSLRNSYNEQFF. As DNA, the CDR3 is TGTGCCAGCAGCTTGCGGAACTCCTACAATGAGCAGTTCTTC. Full variable domain (remainder filled in from reference TRBV5-4 and TRBJ2-1): ETGVTQSPTHLIKTRGQQVTLRCSSQSGHNTVSWYQQALGQGPQFIFQYYREEENGRGNFPPRFSGLQFPNYSSELNVNALELDDSALYLCASSLRNSYNEQFFGPGTRLTVL.